The 7 T cell receptor beta chains listed next were all sequenced from one sample in a study of T cell repertoires in cytomegalovirus infection. TCRdb passed the reads through MiXCR, listing each CDR3 protein once. The sample lists 650,000 to 900,000 distinct CDR3 sequences, approximately 30% occurring once. The antigens these receptors bind are not known. Sequencing used cultured CD8+ T cells from PBMCs, obtained from culture after CMV antigen stimulation. Every receptor here comes from a human donor in good health (CMV status not recorded). Some clones in this sample may be carry-over from other donors' samples.

In its sample, this clonotype was seen a few times. The chain joins TRBV5-6 to TRBJ2-7, with D perhaps being TRBD1 or TRBD2 (6 bases each). The germline V and J ends were trimmed by 2 bases and 5 bases, with 23 bases remaining between them. The length of the CDR3 is 17 residues. In germline, CDR1 is SGHDT, CDR2 YYEEEE. The CDR3 here is CASSFGGPEGVLDEQYF. The DNA for the CDR3 is TGTGCCAGCAGCTTTGGGGGGCCCGAGGGTGTGTTGGACGAGCAGTACTTC.

The genes are TRBV6-1 and TRBJ2-7; D might be TRBD1 (6 bases). Germline CDR1 reads MNHNS; CDR2 reads SASEGT. This CDR3 is 13 amino acids long. Trimming shortened V by 4 bases and J by 5 bases, and 12 bases separated the two germline ends. The CDR3 sequence is CASSGTGLHEQYV. As DNA, the CDR3 is TGTGCCAGCAGTGGTACAGGGCTCCACGAGCAGTACGTC.

CDR3 bases: TGTGCCAGCAGAACATACAGGAGCAATCAGCCCCAGCATTTT. As protein: CASRTYRSNQPQHF. This chain joins TRBV28 and TRBJ1-5; possible D gene TRBD1, 5 bases. The length of the CDR3 is 14 residues. Per germline, CDR1 MDHEN and CDR2 SYDVKM. The V and J ends lost 6 bases and 1 base respectively, with 10 bases between them.

The chain couples TRBV6-2 or TRBV6-3 to TRBJ1-1; no definite D call. The CDR3 runs to 13 residues. Germline V gene sequence: CDR1 MNHEY, CDR2 SVGEGT. V was trimmed by 0 bases and J by 4 bases, leaving 6 bases between them. The CDR3 protein is CASSYSPRTEAFF. For the CDR3, the DNA is TGTGCCAGCAGTTACTCGCCCCGCACTGAAGCTTTCTTT.

This chain links TRBV13 with TRBJ2-1; 7 bases match TRBD1. This CDR3 region has 13 residues. V lost 5 bases to trimming and J lost 10 bases; unmatched junction nucleotides: 8. From germline, CDR1 is PRHDT and CDR2 FYEKMQ (reference sequence). The CDR3 sequence: CASSPQGLEEQFF. Here the CDR3 DNA reads TGTGCCAGCAGCCCACAGGGGTTAGAGGAGCAGTTCTTC.

The genes are TRBV29-1 and TRBJ2-7; either TRBD1 or TRBD2 may supply D (5 bases each). Trimming cost V 7 bases and J 5 bases, with 9 bases left between them. Germline CDR1 and CDR2: SQVTM and ANQGSEA. There are 10 residues in the CDR3. As DNA, the CDR3 is TGCAGCGGGTTGGGGGACGAGCAGTACTTC. Amino acids: CSGLGDEQYF.

The CDR3 region has the DNA TGCGCCAGCAGTCAATCGGCAGGGGGGTATACAGCCGGGGAGCTGTTTTTT. The encoded protein is CASSQSAGGYTAGELFF. This chain links TRBV23-1 with TRBJ2-2; weak D call: TRBD1 (7 bases). TRBV23-1 is treated as an ORF (open reading frame) with a function not yet certain. Trimming removed 0 bases from V and 6 bases from J, with 17 bases in between. CDR3 length equals 17 residues.